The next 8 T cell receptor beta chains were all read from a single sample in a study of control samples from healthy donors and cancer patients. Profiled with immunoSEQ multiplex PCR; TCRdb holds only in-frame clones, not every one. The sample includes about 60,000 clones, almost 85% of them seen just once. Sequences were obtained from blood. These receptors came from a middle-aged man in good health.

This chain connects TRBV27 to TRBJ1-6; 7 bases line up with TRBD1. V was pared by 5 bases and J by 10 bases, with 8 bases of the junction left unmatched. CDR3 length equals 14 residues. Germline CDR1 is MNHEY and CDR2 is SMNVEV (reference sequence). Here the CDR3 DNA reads TGTGCCAGCAGTACCCGACAGGGCGAATCACCCCTCCACTTT. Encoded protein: CASSTRQGESPLHF.

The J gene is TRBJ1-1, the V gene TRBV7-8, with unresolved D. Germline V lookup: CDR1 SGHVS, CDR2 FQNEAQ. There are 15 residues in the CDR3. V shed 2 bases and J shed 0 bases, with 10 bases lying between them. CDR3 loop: CASSLYPGMNTEAFF. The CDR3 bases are TGTGCCAGCAGCTTATATCCGGGCATGAACACTGAAGCTTTCTTT.

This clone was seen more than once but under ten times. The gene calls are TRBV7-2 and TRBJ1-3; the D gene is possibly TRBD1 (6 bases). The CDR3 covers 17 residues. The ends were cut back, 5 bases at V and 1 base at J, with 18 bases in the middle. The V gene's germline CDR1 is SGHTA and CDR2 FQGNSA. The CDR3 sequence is CASSVGGQGRSGNTIYF. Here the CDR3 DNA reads TGTGCCAGCAGCGTAGGAGGTCAGGGGAGGTCTGGAAACACCATATATTTT.

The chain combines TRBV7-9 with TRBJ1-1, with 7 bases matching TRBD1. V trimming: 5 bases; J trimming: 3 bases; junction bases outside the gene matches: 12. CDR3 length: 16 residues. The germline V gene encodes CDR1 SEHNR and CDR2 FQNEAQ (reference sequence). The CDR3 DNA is TGTGCCAGCAGCCGTCGACAGGGTCCTCGGTACACTGAAGCTTTCTTT. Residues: CASSRRQGPRYTEAFF.

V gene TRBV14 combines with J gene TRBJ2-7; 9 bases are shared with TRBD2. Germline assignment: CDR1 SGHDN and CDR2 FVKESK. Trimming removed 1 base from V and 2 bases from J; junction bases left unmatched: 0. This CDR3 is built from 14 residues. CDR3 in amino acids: CASSQGGRAYEQYF. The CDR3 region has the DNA TGTGCCAGCAGCCAAGGCGGGAGGGCCTACGAGCAGTACTTC.

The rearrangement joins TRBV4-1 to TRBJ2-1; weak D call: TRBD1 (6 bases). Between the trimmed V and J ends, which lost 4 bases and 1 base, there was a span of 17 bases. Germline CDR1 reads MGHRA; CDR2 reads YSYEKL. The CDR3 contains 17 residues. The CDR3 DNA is TGCGCCAGCAGCCGCTACCTCGACAGGATTTCCTACAATGAGCAGTTCTTC. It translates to CASSRYLDRISYNEQFF.

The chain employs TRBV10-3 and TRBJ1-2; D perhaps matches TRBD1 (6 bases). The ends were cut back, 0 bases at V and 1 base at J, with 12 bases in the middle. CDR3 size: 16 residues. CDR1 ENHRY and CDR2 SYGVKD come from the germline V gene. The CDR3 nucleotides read TGTGCCATCAGTGAGTCGAAACAGGGACATAACTATGGCTACACCTTC. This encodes CAISESKQGHNYGYTF.

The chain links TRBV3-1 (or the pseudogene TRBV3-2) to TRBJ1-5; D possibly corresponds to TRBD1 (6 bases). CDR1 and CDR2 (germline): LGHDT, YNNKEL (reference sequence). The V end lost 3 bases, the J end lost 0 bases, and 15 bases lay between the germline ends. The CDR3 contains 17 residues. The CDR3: CASSQSRGQFSNQPQHF. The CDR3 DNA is TGTGCCAGCAGCCAGAGTCGGGGGCAGTTTAGCAATCAGCCCCAGCATTTT.